This T cell receptor (beta chain) was identified in a study of blood T cell repertoires in COVID-19. TCRdb's copy holds only in-frame clones and misses some; the assay was immunoSEQ multiplex PCR. The sample has roughly 500,000 clones, about nine tenths seen once; the top ten hold 8.3%. Germline V gene sequence: CDR1 LNHDA, CDR2 SQIVND (reference sequence). This CDR3 contains 14 residues. Germline trimming cut 0 bases from V and 6 bases from J; bases unmatched to any gene: 4. The sequencing input was PBMCs or T cells enriched from blood (not recorded which). This chain links TRBV19 with TRBJ1-1; TRBD1 agrees at 7 bases. The source of this sequence is a woman aged 55 to 70 who had recovered from COVID-19. The CDR3 is CASSIEGRGSEAFF. As DNA, the CDR3 is TGTGCCAGTAGTATAGAGGGCAGGGGGTCTGAAGCTTTCTTT.